This passage covers 31 T cell receptor beta chains from one sample sequenced in a study of CD8 T cells in ankylosing spondylitis. TCRdb re-called the 5' RACE reads through MiXCR, storing one row per CDR3 protein. The sample holds around 88,000 distinct CDR3 sequences, about 9.1% seen once. Sequencing was carried out using blood, either unsorted or a sorted T cell fraction (not recorded which). These receptors were taken from a male donor with ankylosing spondylitis or in good health (not recorded which).

This clonotype was detected ten times or more. This sequence joins TRBV29-1 and TRBJ2-1; D possibly corresponds to TRBD1 (6 bases). This CDR3 is built from 16 residues. Trimming cost V 4 bases and J 10 bases, with 26 bases left between them. Germline V lookup: CDR1 SQVTM, CDR2 ANQGSEA. The DNA of the CDR3 is TGCAGCGTTGGTTCTCTCAGGGGCGGCACAAAAGCGGAGCAGTTCTTC. This sequence encodes CSVGSLRGGTKAEQFF.

This clonotype was observed many times. The chain employs TRBV5-1 and TRBJ2-1; TRBD1 is a possible D gene (5 bases). CDR1 is SGHRS and CDR2 is YFSETQ in the germline V gene. V lost 4 bases to trimming and J lost 5 bases, with 7 bases between them. The CDR3 runs 12 residues. The CDR3 reads CASSPTDNEQFF. In DNA, the CDR3 is TGCGCCAGCAGCCCGACAGACAATGAGCAGTTCTTC.

This clonotype was detected many times. The V and J genes are TRBV12-3 or TRBV12-4 and TRBJ1-1; D not certain. V lost 10 bases to trimming and J lost 1 base, with 13 bases between them. There are 13 residues in the CDR3. This CDR3 is CATRTESNTEAFF. CDR3 nucleotide sequence: TGTGCCACCAGGACTGAATCGAACACTGAAGCTTTCTTT.

V usage is TRBV7-2 and J usage is TRBJ2-7; 9 bases map to TRBD2. Trimming cost V 0 bases and J 6 bases; bases outside gene matches: 6. The CDR3 loop spans 15 amino acids. Per the germline V gene, CDR1 is SGHTA and CDR2 is FQGNSA. The CDR3 loop reads CASSLASGLALEQYF. Here the CDR3 DNA reads TGTGCCAGCAGCTTAGCGTCCGGACTAGCGCTCGAGCAGTACTTC.

In this sample, this clonotype turned up many times. The chain links TRBV2 to TRBJ2-3; no clear D. V lost 3 bases and J 0 bases, leaving 10 bases between the germline ends. The CDR3 has 15 residues. Germline CDR1 and CDR2: SNHLY and FYNNEI. The CDR3 reads CASSELISSTDTQYF. DNA of the CDR3: TGTGCCAGCAGTGAGTTGATCTCTAGCACAGATACGCAGTATTTT.

This clonotype was picked up a small number of times. In DNA, the CDR3 is TGTGCCAGCAGCTTATCAGGGGGGGACCAAGAGACCCAGTACTTC. Protein: CASSLSGGDQETQYF. The J gene is TRBJ2-5, the V gene TRBV7-3; D may correspond to TRBD1 or TRBD2 (7 bases each). This CDR3 contains 15 residues. V was trimmed by 2 bases and J by 0 bases, leaving 10 bases between them. Per germline, CDR1 SGHTA and CDR2 FQGTGA.

This clonotype was found many times. This CDR3 reads CASSFGRHGEQFF. CDR3 DNA: TGTGCCAGCAGTTTCGGCAGGCATGGGGAGCAGTTCTTC. The chain uses TRBV12-3 or TRBV12-4 and TRBJ2-1; no reliable D call. The CDR3 runs to 13 residues. The V end lost 3 bases, the J end lost 10 bases, and 13 bases lay between the germline ends.

This clonotype was seen ten or more times. This sequence joins TRBV28 and TRBJ2-7, with 8 bases identical to TRBD2. Germline CDR1 and CDR2: MDHEN and SYDVKM. The V and J ends lost 10 bases and 2 bases, in that order; junction bases with no gene match: 10. This CDR3 is built from 14 residues. The CDR3, as DNA: TGTGCCACATCCGAAGCGGGGGTAACCTACGAGCAGTACTTC. Its protein product is CATSEAGVTYEQYF.

This clonotype has at least ten counts. The chain joins TRBV6-4 to TRBJ2-1, with 13 bases aligning to TRBD2. Looked up from germline, CDR1 is MRHNA and CDR2 is SNTAGT. This CDR3 region has 15 residues. V shed 6 bases, J shed 7 bases, and the junction held 6 bases outside the gene matches. DNA for the CDR3: TGTGCCAGCAGCGACACTAGCGGGGGGGCAAATGAGCAGTTCTTC. As protein: CASSDTSGGANEQFF.

This clonotype was recorded many times. V gene TRBV6-1 combines with J gene TRBJ2-3; TRBD2 is a possible D gene (7 bases). This CDR3 comprises 13 residues. Trimming stripped 5 bases from V and 6 bases from J, with 12 bases between. CDR1 and CDR2 (germline): MNHNS, SASEGT. Here the CDR3 reads CASSRGGVDTQYF. The DNA of the CDR3 is TGTGCCAGCAGTAGGGGGGGAGTGGATACGCAGTATTTT.

Ten or more counts support this clonotype. The chain is built from TRBV2 and TRBJ1-2; the D gene is possibly TRBD1 (5 bases). This CDR3 has 12 residues. Germline V CDR1 and CDR2: SNHLY, FYNNEI. The V gene lost 4 bases and the J gene lost 4 bases, with 7 bases spanning the gap. As DNA, the CDR3 is TGTGCCAGCAGTGCAGGGTTCTATGGCTACACCTTC. It yields the protein CASSAGFYGYTF.

This clonotype turned up a few times. J is TRBJ2-1 and V is TRBV7-2; TRBD2 agrees at 7 bases. CDR1 and CDR2 from the germline V gene are SGHTA and FQGNSA. The trim removed 5 bases at V and 2 bases at J, leaving 6 bases unmatched. The CDR3 is 15 residues long. This CDR3 reads CASSVGAGTYNEQFF. The DNA for the CDR3 is TGTGCCAGCAGCGTTGGAGCGGGGACCTACAATGAGCAGTTCTTC.

About this clonotype itself: The junction departs from the called germline gene at one end, perhaps through a read error. This chain connects TRBV12-3 or TRBV12-4 to TRBJ1-1, with a possible D match to TRBD1 (5 bases). This CDR3 is 12 amino acids long. The CDR3 here is CASGLGRTEAFF. The CDR3 bases are TGTGCCAGCGGTTTGGGACGCACTGAAGCTTTCTTT.

This clonotype was seen more than once but under ten times. For the CDR3, the DNA is TGTGCCAGCAGCTTAGGGACTAGCTGGCGGGGGGGCACAGATACGCAGTATTTT. This gives the protein CASSLGTSWRGGTDTQYF. The chain employs TRBV7-2 and TRBJ2-3; 8 bases line up with TRBD2. Per germline, CDR1 SGHTA and CDR2 FQGNSA. This CDR3 comprises 18 residues. The V segment lost 1 base and the J segment 1 base; nucleotides outside the gene matches: 10.

This chain connects TRBV12-3 or TRBV12-4 to TRBJ1-5, with 9 bases fitting TRBD1. The CDR3 is 19 amino acids. The V and J ends lost 8 bases and 1 base, in that order; junction bases with no gene match: 18. In DNA form, the CDR3 reads TGTGCCAGCTGTCCGAATCCGGGACAGGGCTTAGGAAGCAATCAGCCCCAGCATTTT. Protein product: CASCPNPGQGLGSNQPQHF.

Many counts were recorded for this clonotype. The chain employs TRBV10-3 and TRBJ2-7; a weak D match, TRBD1 (6 bases). From germline, CDR1 is ENHRY and CDR2 SYGVKD. CDR3 length: 17 residues. Trimming left V 6 bases short and J 3 bases short, with 24 bases between. DNA of the CDR3: TGTGCCATCAGCCCCTGGGTTGCAGGGGCTGGTGTCTACGAGCAGTACTTC. Protein product: CAISPWVAGAGVYEQYF.

This clonotype was observed many times. The chain is built from TRBV2 and TRBJ1-3, with D hard to call. V lost 5 bases to trimming and J lost 0 bases, with 8 bases between them. The CDR3 consists of 14 residues. Germline V gene lookup returns CDR1 SNHLY and CDR2 FYNNEI. The CDR3 DNA follows: TGTGCCAGCAGTAAGGCCTCCTCTGGAAACACCATATATTTT. Its protein is CASSKASSGNTIYF.

This clonotype was detected many times. The chain uses TRBV12-3 or TRBV12-4 and TRBJ2-3; 7 bases line up with TRBD2. V gave up 2 bases and J gave up 4 bases; unmatched junction bases: 6. The length of the CDR3 is 15 residues. CDR3 nucleotides: TGTGCCAGCAGTTTATTTGGCGGGGGTGCAGATACGCAGTATTTT. As protein: CASSLFGGGADTQYF.

With respect to this clonotype: This may arise from a read error, as a much more abundant clone is one base away. The genes are TRBV6-1 and TRBJ1-4; TRBD1 agrees at 8 bases. The CDR3 length is 15 residues. Germline V gene sequence: CDR1 MNHNS, CDR2 SASEGT. The trim removed 5 bases at V and 11 bases at J, leaving 13 bases unmatched. This CDR3 reads CASSPLDRAGDKLFF. DNA for the CDR3: TGTGCCAGCAGTCCTTTGGACAGGGCTGGGGATAAACTGTTTTTT.

This clonotype has ten or more counts. The chain has TRBV28 and TRBJ2-7; D possibly corresponds to TRBD1 (6 bases). The CDR3 spans 18 residues. Germline CDR1 reads MDHEN; CDR2 reads SYDVKM. V was clipped by 1 base and J by 4 bases, with 23 bases between them. The CDR3 protein is CASSLSSETGLATYEQYF. The CDR3 coding sequence is TGTGCCAGCAGTTTATCCTCTGAGACAGGATTAGCCACGTACGAGCAGTACTTC.

This clonotype was seen ten or more times. The V and J genes are TRBV2 and TRBJ2-3; TRBD1 agrees at 9 bases. Per the germline V gene, CDR1 is SNHLY and CDR2 is FYNNEI. The CDR3 is 13 residues long. Trimming took 8 bases from V and 4 from J; bases not matched to a gene: 4. CDR3 DNA sequence: TGTGCCAGCGAACAGGGGGCTGCAGATACGCAGTATTTT. Amino acid sequence: CASEQGAADTQYF.

This clonotype occurred many times. This chain joins TRBV18 and TRBJ2-2, with D unresolved. The V end lost 0 bases, the J end lost 5 bases, and 13 bases lay between the germline ends. CDR1 is KGHSH and CDR2 is LQKENI in the germline V gene. The CDR3 has 16 amino acids. In nucleotides, the CDR3 is TGTGCCAGCTCACCACCTTTTGGCGTTGCGACCGGGGAGCTGTTTTTT. It yields the protein CASSPPFGVATGELFF.

V and J are TRBV30 and TRBJ2-3; D possibly uses TRBD1 or TRBD2 (5 bases each). Germline CDR1 GTSNPN, CDR2 SVGIG (reference sequence). Trimming stripped 1 base from V and 0 bases from J, with 8 bases between. CDR3 length: 14 amino acids. The CDR3, as DNA: TGTGCCTGGAGTGCAGGGACGAGCACAGATACGCAGTATTTT. Translated: CAWSAGTSTDTQYF.

A word on this clonotype: This may be a read error, as it is one base from a much larger clone. The rearrangement uses TRBV12-3 or TRBV12-4 and TRBJ2-7, with 7 nucleotides matching TRBD1. Trimming removed 5 bases from V and 3 bases from J; junction bases left unmatched: 16. The CDR3 is 17 residues long. The CDR3 DNA reads TGTGCCAGCAGTACGAACACCTGGGACAGCTTTTTCTACGAGCAGTACTTC. The encoded protein is CASSTNTWDSFFYEQYF.

This clonotype was counted many times. The genes are TRBV7-2 and TRBJ2-1, with no clear D. The CDR3 spans 13 residues. Trimming pared 3 bases from V and 4 bases from J, leaving 7 bases between. Germline V gene data show CDR1 as SGHTA and CDR2 as FQGNSA. For the CDR3, the DNA is TGTGCCAGCAGCTTTACCAGATACAATGAGCAGTTCTTC. Translated: CASSFTRYNEQFF.

In its sample, this clonotype was seen many times. The J gene is TRBJ2-2, the V gene TRBV5-1; the D gene is possibly TRBD2 (5 bases). The V gene's germline CDR1 is SGHRS and CDR2 YFSETQ. Trimming removed 4 bases at V and 0 bases at J, with 10 bases between. This CDR3 spans 15 amino acids. CDR3 amino acids: CASSPGNANTGELFF. CDR3 nucleotide sequence: TGCGCCAGCAGCCCGGGGAACGCGAACACCGGGGAGCTGTTTTTT.

In this sample, this clonotype turned up many times. V is TRBV13 and J is TRBJ2-5; D may be TRBD2 (6 bases). V lost 5 bases, J lost 1 base, and 11 bases lay in between. The CDR3 consists of 14 residues. CDR1 is PRHDT, CDR2 FYEKMQ, per germline (reference sequence). The CDR3 region has the DNA TGTGCCAGCAGCCTCGGGACTTCCCAAGAGACCCAGTACTTC. This gives the protein CASSLGTSQETQYF. Together with reference TRBV13 and TRBJ2-5, the CDR3 gives the full variable domain: AAGVIQSPRHLIKEKRETATLKCYPIPRHDTVYWYQQGPGQDPQFLISFYEKMQSDKGSIPDRFSAQQFSDYHSELNMSSLELGDSALYFCASSLGTSQETQYFGPGTRLLVL.

There are many counts of this clonotype. The rearrangement links TRBV4-2 to TRBJ1-1, with 8 bases lining up with TRBD1. V lost 0 bases to trimming and J lost 4 bases; unmatched junction nucleotides: 4. Germline V gives CDR1 LGHNA, CDR2 YNFKEQ. This CDR3 has 15 amino acids. The CDR3 protein is CASSQDQGASTEAFF. The CDR3 DNA reads TGTGCCAGCAGCCAAGATCAGGGGGCGAGCACTGAAGCTTTCTTT.

This clonotype showed up just a few times. CDR3 in amino acids: CASSLPGGLGYTF. For the CDR3, the DNA is TGTGCCAGCAGTTTACCAGGGGGCCTTGGCTACACCTTC. This chain connects TRBV12-3 or TRBV12-4 to TRBJ1-2, with 8 positions matching TRBD1. Trimming cost V 2 bases and J 7 bases; bases outside gene matches: 3. This CDR3 has 13 amino acids.

The rearrangement uses TRBV11-2 and TRBJ2-7, with a possible D match to TRBD1 (5 bases). Germline values: CDR1 SGHAT, CDR2 FQNNGV. Between the trimmed V and J ends, which lost 3 bases and 4 bases, there was a span of 7 bases. This CDR3 region has 12 residues. Here the CDR3 DNA reads TGTGCCAGCAGCTTCGACAGATACGAGCAGTACTTC. Protein: CASSFDRYEQYF.

The CDR3 is CASSFSGQGGYEQYF. The CDR3 DNA reads TGTGCCAGCAGCTTCTCCGGACAGGGGGGTTACGAGCAGTACTTC. This chain joins TRBV7-9 and TRBJ2-7; 10 bases match TRBD1. Trimming cost V 3 bases and J 4 bases; bases outside gene matches: 6. Germline V lookup: CDR1 SEHNR, CDR2 FQNEAQ (reference sequence). The CDR3 sequence is 15 residues long.